This TCR beta chain was profiled in a study of cytomegalovirus exposure and HLA in healthy donors (dated by TCRdb to about 2017). Looking at the study overall: An earlier analysis of several hundred of the donors reported about 260 Gb of sequence data and 100 million to 120 million unique TCR beta sequences obtained from about 180 million T cells. Using immunosequencing, the study profiled T cell repertoires from around 670 subjects and related those repertoires to cytomegalovirus serostatus. High-throughput TCR immunosequencing, statistical association of individual TCRs with disease status, and machine learning were combined to predict cytomegalovirus infection status. The later analysis used no new phenotypic data to find candidate immune exposures, relying instead on TCR beta sequences and their occurrence across donors. Donor age, sex, ethnicity and CMV serostatus were compiled alongside the repertoire data. Genome-wide SNP genotypes for about 65% of the 666 donors were used in a later genetic analysis, which treated that subset as a discovery cohort. To decide whether each TCR beta V gene segment behaved as functional or pseudogenic, an earlier analysis of some 540 of the donors relied on high-throughput TCR beta sequencing. In a later analysis, previously published TCR beta repertoires from fewer than 750 donors were re-analyzed and high-resolution HLA genotyping was added so that TCR occurrence patterns could be studied. Typing coverage varied by locus: roughly 629-640 donors for A, B, C, DRB1 and DQB1; more than 500 for DQA1; 606 for DPA1; 450 to 480 for DPB1. About five DR-DQ haplotypes were treated as single units for association and clustering because of strong linkage in the cohort. The study was designed to test whether signatures of past pathogen exposure could be identified by cataloging public T cell receptors. An early release covering 500 to 750 HLA-typed donors comprised about 320 gigabases of sequencing data and around 86 million unique TCR sequences. HLA typing included class I and class II loci at four-digit resolution. Among roughly 400 genotyped donors of the cohort, an average of around 250,000 unique TCR beta nucleotide sequences was sequenced per donor, of which about 19% were non-productive. Besides the first cohort of approximately 710 subjects, a separate validation cohort made up of about 120 different subjects was used. Every repertoire in the discovery cohort had been generated on one and the same sequencing platform. Among the roughly 410 genotyped donors, 75% to 90% belonged to the genetic ancestry cluster associated with self-reported Caucasian donors.

Receptor libraries were prepared by the immunoSEQ multiplex PCR assay. The multiplex PCR relied on a mix of 60 forward primers for TCR Vbeta segments and 13 reverse primers for TCR Jbeta segments. A multiplex PCR assay on genomic DNA amplified the CDR3 region of rearranged TCR beta genes. Amplified TCR beta libraries were sequenced as 87-base-pair reads on the Illumina HiSeq System. The source study handled its data this way. A later analysis tallied 75 million to 85 million unique TCR beta chains across the 666 repertoires, and about 12 million of those chains were shared by two or more donors. A nearest-neighbor algorithm error-corrected the raw reads and collapsed the reads into unique sequences, merging closely related sequences to remove PCR and sequencing errors. CDR3 sequences were aligned to IMGT reference sequences to assign V, D and J gene segments. For a sequence to be retained, a match of at least six nucleotides to both a V gene segment and a J gene segment was required. A rearrangement was called productive if the CDR3 had no stop codons and remained in frame with V and J, and every other rearrangement was called non-productive. CDR3 was defined according to IMGT convention as the region running from the second conserved V-encoded cysteine to the conserved J-encoded phenylalanine. The earlier analysis of 587 of the donors excluded sequences that lacked an unambiguous match to a single V gene segment. An earlier analysis of 500 to 700 of the donors classified V segments as functional when productive rearrangements were above 56.7% and as segregating when the standard deviation between donors was above 5%. To diagnose cytomegalovirus status from the catalog of TCR beta chain sequences, a statistical classification framework was built. A later analysis assigned V and J genes by comparing TCR nucleotide sequences with IMGT/GENE-DB human TR gene sequences. In a later analysis, CDR3 sequences and most-parsimonious VDJ recombination scenarios were assigned using the TCRdist pipeline. A later analysis defined each TCR beta chain by its CDR3 amino acid sequence plus V-gene family, and excluded reads lacking a unique V-gene family. In a later analysis, 550 to 650 highly shared, low-generation-probability nucleotide sequences were removed to address suspected cross-contamination and a sequencing artifact. For each public chain, a later analysis derived a clonal expansion index from normalized ranks of inferred template counts within each repertoire. In a later analysis, generation probabilities were computed using a VDJ recombination model fitted to out-of-frame rearrangements, and the results were checked against IGoR. In a later analysis, hypergeometric tests were used to score TCR-TCR, TCR-HLA and TCR-CMV co-occurrence, with a repertoire-size bias correction applied to TCR pairs. To estimate false discovery rates, a later analysis permuted the HLA or CMV assignments 20 times. A later analysis grouped co-occurring TCRs with DBSCAN, adding TCRdist sequence similarity when clustering within HLA-allele-positive subsets. For co-occurrence clustering, repertoires with fewer than 30,000 or more than 120,000 public chains were excluded, along with five repertoires with anomalous nucleotide sharing. Not all clones reach the TCRdb copy of this immuneACCESS table, which keeps in-frame sequences only. Checked studies attribute under half of the gap to unresolved V genes and leave the rest unexplained. V, J and clone size reflect that table, while D and trimming were determined from the DNA. Present in this sample are around 150,000 clones, approximately 82% of which were seen just once. The top ten clones comprise about 1.5% of the sample.

On the study overall, not on this receptor specifically: A later analysis associated about 17,000 TCR beta sequences with specific HLA alleles at a false discovery rate of 0.05. Because counts were too low, under 20 rarely observed V segments, including chromosome 9 orphons, were left out of the earlier analysis of about 500 of the donors. For the cohort, immune exposure information was limited to CMV serostatus. A few of the identified cytomegalovirus-associated TCR beta chains were confirmed in vitro to be specific for cytomegalovirus antigens. A further reported finding was that TCR beta sequences accurately predicted the HLA-A and HLA-B alleles for most subjects in the first cohort. Linkage disequilibrium might explain the correlated functional status among segregating V segments, but an unknown experimental factor could not be ruled out. This cohort had only TCR beta chains sequenced, and the lack of alpha or paired-chain data limited which features could be detected. The sequencing pipeline was judged likely to have produced a cluster of highly shared sequence variants as a technical artifact. A later analysis found that most CMV-associated TCR beta chains appeared HLA-restricted, with HLA associations seemingly driven largely by CMV exposure. The classifier was reported to diagnose cytomegalovirus status with high specificity and sensitivity in both the original cohort and the validation cohort. A total of 150 to 200 TCR beta chains were listed by the study as associated with cytomegalovirus. In a later analysis, the rate of TCR association differed among HLA loci, with DRB1 alleles having the most associated TCRs and HLA-C alleles having the fewest. Most TCR sequences were seen in very few donors, while some public TCRs were found in many individuals. A later genetic analysis associated a missense DCLRE1C variant with V-gene and J-gene trimming of TCR beta chains, and an independent cohort replicated the association. Presence/absence analyses assumed roughly uniform sequencing depth across donors, an assumption that may not hold. It was suggested by the authors that the approach could potentially be generalized to other disease states and immunological phenotypes. Because some donors lacked HLA typing at each locus, the association tests relied only on the typed subset. In an earlier analysis of around 600 of the donors, most TCR beta V segments were observed in productive rearrangements about 90% or about 30% of the time, broadly matching IMGT annotations. Compared with equally common non-associated chains, HLA-associated TCR beta chains in a later analysis were more clonally expanded and had lower generation probabilities. When HLA alleles, especially DR and DQ, strongly co-occurred, TCR associations were difficult to assign to individual alleles. In a later genetic analysis, fewer N-insertions in productive TCRs were reported among donors in an Asian-associated ancestry cluster than the roughly 670-donor mean. A later analysis reported that several top co-occurrence clusters appeared linked to parvovirus B19, influenza, CMV and Epstein-Barr virus.

In total, approximately 700 healthy bone marrow donors made up the cohort. Cohort members were all nominally healthy when sampled, although unrecorded immune exposures were likely present. The donor was CMV seropositive and belonged to the group of 250 to 350 seropositive cohort members. A peripheral blood sample was collected from each donor, and TCR beta sequencing was performed on peripheral blood mononuclear cells. The Qiagen DNeasy Blood Extraction Kit was used to extract genomic DNA from the blood cell samples. Comment on this clone: Which antigen it targets is not known. Base-call qualities are not available, and no considerably larger clone is one nucleotide away.

Sequenced input: PBMCs. This TCR was sampled from a young man in good health and CMV-seropositive.

Here is the DNA: TGTGCCAGCAGCTTAGTTAGACAGCCAGCCAAACTGTTTTTT. Its protein product is CASSLVRQPAKLFF. The chain employs TRBV7-2 and TRBJ1-4; perhaps TRBD1 is the D gene, with 5 bases matching. Measured from the cysteine to the phenylalanine, the CDR3 is 14 residues long. Only the CDR3 part of the read is kept: 42 bases, read in frame from the first base. V is pared back by 1 base and J by 11 bases, with 14 bases lying between the germline termini. Reading the germline V gene gives CDR1 SGHTA and CDR2 FQGNSA.